These 28 T cell receptor beta chains originate from one sample sequenced in a study of human CD8 memory T cell subsets. UMI-labeled 5' RACE yielded the TCR beta libraries. TCRdb re-analyzed the 5' RACE reads; it lists each CDR3 protein once, without DNA. The sample has about 6,700 distinct CDR3 sequences. Exhausted-like traits marked the TPEX cells, which were CCR7+ PD-1+ TIGIT+ early memory CD8+ T cells. The sequenced sample was CD8+ T cells from PBMCs. The receptors originated from a human donor in good health.

The J gene is TRBJ1-5, the V gene TRBV13. The germline gives CDR1 PRHDT, CDR2 FYEKMQ (reference sequence). The CDR3 sequence is 12 residues long. This CDR3 reads CASSLFNQPQHF.

This chain connects TRBV29-1 to TRBJ2-7; TCRdb's D call of TRBD1 is untestable without DNA. The germline V gene has CDR1 SQVTM and CDR2 ANQGSEA. CDR3 length: 16 amino acids. CDR3 region: CSALGGSGGPSYEQYF.

The gene calls are TRBV10-3 and TRBJ1-3. The germline CDR1 and CDR2 sequences are ENHRY and SYGVKD. The CDR3 spans 15 residues. CDR3 sequence reads: CATTLGTDSGNTIYF.

This sequence joins TRBV4-3 and TRBJ2-3; TCRdb's assignment of TRBD2 cannot be checked, as there is no DNA. The length of the CDR3 is 16 residues. Germline-derived CDR1 and CDR2 are LGHNA and YSLEER. CDR3 sequence: CASSHLGSGSTDTQYF.

The V call is TRBV2, the J call TRBJ2-1. This CDR3 spans 13 amino acids. Germline CDR1 reads SNHLY; CDR2 reads FYNNEI. The CDR3 sequence is CASSEAPLHQQFF.

V gene TRBV21-1 combines with J gene TRBJ2-7; checking the TCRdb D call of TRBD1 is not possible without DNA. TRBV21-1 is described as a pseudogene. The CDR3 runs 12 residues. CDR3 loop: CASSKRQYEQYF.

This chain connects TRBV25-1 to TRBJ2-7; the D call from TCRdb, TRBD2, cannot be confirmed without DNA. This CDR3 has 16 residues. Per germline, CDR1 MGHDK and CDR2 SYGVNS. CDR3 protein: CASSESGTSGAYEQYF.

The chain is built from TRBV7-9 and TRBJ2-1. The CDR3 loop spans 12 amino acids. Germline V gives CDR1 SEHNR, CDR2 FQNEAQ (reference sequence). The CDR3 protein is CASSLRANEQFF.

V is TRBV4-1 and J is TRBJ2-4. This CDR3 spans 15 amino acids. Germline assignment: CDR1 MGHRA and CDR2 YSYEKL. The CDR3 protein is CASSQDLSQANIQYF.

This clonotype is classed as medium-sized by frequency. The chain couples TRBV7-7 to TRBJ2-3. In germline, CDR1 is SSHAT, CDR2 FNYEAQ (reference sequence). The CDR3 loop spans 13 amino acids. The CDR3 sequence is CASSWTSTDTQYF.

The chain recombines TRBV2 with TRBJ1-4. The CDR3 runs 13 residues. CDR1 and CDR2 (germline): SNHLY, FYNNEI. The CDR3 loop reads CASALDGNEKLFF.

This clonotype is classed as medium-sized by frequency. The rearrangement joins TRBV7-8 to TRBJ2-1; TCRdb outputs TRBD2, but without DNA this stays unchecked. Per germline, CDR1 SGHVS and CDR2 FQNEAQ. This CDR3 comprises 17 residues. The CDR3: CASSSRGSGSIVHEQFF. The variable domain in full, with the rest retrieved from reference TRBV7-8 and TRBJ2-1, is GAGVSQSPRYKVAKRGQDVALRCDPISGHVSLFWYQQALGQGPEFLTYFQNEAQLDKSGLPSDRFFAERPEGSVSTLKIQRTQQEDSAVYLCASSSRGSGSIVHEQFFGPGTRLTVL.

This clonotype is identified as medium-sized (0.01 to 0.1%) from frequency. The chain is built from TRBV7-9 and TRBJ2-1; TCRdb outputs TRBD1, but without DNA this stays unchecked. Germline V CDR1 and CDR2: SEHNR, FQNEAQ (reference sequence). This CDR3 is built from 17 residues. CDR3 loop: CASSLVGQGAPFDEQFF.

The CDR3 reads CASRYPDRTDTQYF. This chain connects TRBV6-2 or TRBV6-3 to TRBJ2-3. This CDR3 region has 14 residues. CDR1 and CDR2 (germline): MNHEY, SVGEGT.

The chain links TRBV7-9 to TRBJ2-3. The CDR3 covers 15 residues. Germline CDR1 and CDR2: SEHNR and FQNEAQ (reference sequence). CDR3 loop: CASSSPSGGRDTQYF.

This sequence joins TRBV9 and TRBJ1-3. Germline V gives CDR1 SGDLS, CDR2 YYNGEE. CDR3 size: 14 residues. The chain's CDR3 is CASAGESSGNTIYF. The variable domain in full, with the rest retrieved from reference TRBV9 and TRBJ1-3, is DSGVTQTPKHLITATGQRVTLRCSPRSGDLSVYWYQQSLDQGLQFLIQYYNGEERAKGNILERFSAQQFPDLHSELNLSSLELGDSALYFCASAGESSGNTIYFGEGSWLTVV.

The V gene is TRBV7-9, the J gene TRBJ2-1. The V gene's germline CDR1 is SEHNR and CDR2 FQNEAQ (reference sequence). This CDR3 has 12 amino acids. CDR3 residues: CASSPPRNVQFF. The whole variable domain, filled in from reference TRBV7-9 and TRBJ2-1, reads DTGVSQNPRHKITKRGQNVTFRCDPISEHNRLYWYRQTLGQGPEFLTYFQNEAQLEKSRLLSDRFSAERPKGSFSTLEIQRTEQGDSAMYLCASSPPRNVQFFGPGTRLTVL.

The V call is TRBV7-9, the J call TRBJ1-2; without DNA, the TCRdb call of TRBD1 cannot be checked. This CDR3 is 16 amino acids long. CDR1 SEHNR and CDR2 FQNEAQ come from the germline V gene (reference sequence). The CDR3 loop is CASSTSTGDPRYGYTF. Variable domain in full (rest from reference TRBV7-9 and TRBJ1-2): DTGVSQNPRHKITKRGQNVTFRCDPISEHNRLYWYRQTLGQGPEFLTYFQNEAQLEKSRLLSDRFSAERPKGSFSTLEIQRTEQGDSAMYLCASSTSTGDPRYGYTFGSGTRLTVV.

By frequency, this clonotype registers medium-sized (0.01 to 0.1%). V usage is TRBV5-6 and J usage is TRBJ2-7; the D call from TCRdb, TRBD2, cannot be confirmed without DNA. Germline CDR1 and CDR2: SGHDT and YYEEEE. The CDR3 extends over 16 amino acids. The CDR3 loop reads CASSLGLAELYYEQYF.

This chain uses TRBV29-1 with TRBJ2-1; no DNA is available, so the TRBD1 call from TCRdb remains unchecked. Germline V gene sequence: CDR1 SQVTM, CDR2 ANQGSEA. CDR3 length equals 16 residues. The CDR3 is CSVEVGRGGSYNEQFF.

This rearrangement joins TRBV10-1 to TRBJ1-1; TCRdb selects TRBD1, and the lack of DNA leaves this call unchecked. Per germline, CDR1 WNHNN and CDR2 SYGVQD (reference sequence). This CDR3 has 14 amino acids. The CDR3 protein is CASSERQLPTEAFF.

This chain connects TRBV5-1 to TRBJ2-2. The CDR3 is 15 residues long. CDR1 is SGHRS, CDR2 YFSETQ, per germline. CDR3 protein: CASSLVLSNTGELFF.

The V call is TRBV10-3, the J call TRBJ1-2; TCRdb proposes TRBD1, but this gene call is untestable without DNA. CDR1 is ENHRY and CDR2 is SYGVKD in the germline V gene. The CDR3 is 14 amino acids. The CDR3 loop reads CAISAGQANYGYTF.

The CDR3 reads CASSLPGALSTEAFF. The genes are TRBV27 and TRBJ1-1; TCRdb calls TRBD1, which cannot be checked without DNA. CDR1 and CDR2 from the germline V gene are MNHEY and SMNVEV (reference sequence). This CDR3 contains 15 residues.

The chain carries TRBV7-9 and TRBJ1-1. The CDR3 sequence is 13 residues long. Germline CDR1 reads SEHNR; CDR2 reads FQNEAQ (reference sequence). CDR3 in amino acids: CASSFFSASEAFF.

The chain uses TRBV14 and TRBJ2-2; absent DNA, TCRdb's TRBD1 call cannot be checked. The CDR3 spans 14 residues. Germline V gene sequence: CDR1 SGHDN, CDR2 FVKESK. CDR3 sequence: CASSPQGATGELFF.

CDR3 protein: CASSSPTSGHTDTQYF. The chain recombines TRBV27 with TRBJ2-3; the D call from TCRdb, TRBD2, cannot be confirmed without DNA. The CDR3 extends over 16 amino acids. Germline V lookup: CDR1 MNHEY, CDR2 SMNVEV (reference sequence).

The V gene is TRBV9, the J gene TRBJ2-3; with no DNA, the TCRdb D assignment of TRBD2 cannot be verified. CDR1 is SGDLS, CDR2 YYNGEE, per germline. The CDR3 sequence is 15 residues long. The CDR3 region is CASRSGSGGADTQYF.